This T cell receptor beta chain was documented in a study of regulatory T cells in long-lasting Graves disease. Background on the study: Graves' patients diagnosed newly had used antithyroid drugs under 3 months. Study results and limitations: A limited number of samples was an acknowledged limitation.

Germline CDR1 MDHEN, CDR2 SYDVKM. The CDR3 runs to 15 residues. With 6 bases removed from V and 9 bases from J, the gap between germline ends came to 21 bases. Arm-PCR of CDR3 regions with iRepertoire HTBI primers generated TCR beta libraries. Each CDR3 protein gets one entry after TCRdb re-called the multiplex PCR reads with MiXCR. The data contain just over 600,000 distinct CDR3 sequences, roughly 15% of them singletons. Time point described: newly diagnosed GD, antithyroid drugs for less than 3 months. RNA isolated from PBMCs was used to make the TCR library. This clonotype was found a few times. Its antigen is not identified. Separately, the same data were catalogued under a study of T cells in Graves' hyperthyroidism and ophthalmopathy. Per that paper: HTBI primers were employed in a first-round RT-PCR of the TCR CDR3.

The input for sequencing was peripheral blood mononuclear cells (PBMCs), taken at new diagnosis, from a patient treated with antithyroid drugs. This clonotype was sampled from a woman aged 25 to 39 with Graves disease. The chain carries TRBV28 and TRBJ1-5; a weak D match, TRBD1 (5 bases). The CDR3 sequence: CASREGVERGRPQHF. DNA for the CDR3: TGTGCCAGCAGAGAAGGGGTTGAAAGGGGTCGGCCCCAGCATTTT.